Included here is one TCR beta chain sequence, with context. The sample originates from a study of blood T cell repertoires in COVID-19. Study background: Italy, Spain and the United States were the sources of the convalescent and acute COVID-19 samples. The analysed material was cDNA or gDNA that came from T cells, B-cell-depleted T cells, or PBMCs.

In the original workflow: From reference gene primer amplification, estimates of nucleated cell counts were derived. Method: immunoSEQ multiplex PCR; TCRdb's copy keeps in-frame clones and lacks some. From that table come the V and J calls and clone size; the DNA was used to work out D and trimming. The sample includes some 80,000 clones, 86% of them seen just once. The receptor comes from a human donor in a cohort sampled during active COVID-19. The sequenced sample consisted of peripheral blood.

The CDR3 DNA reads TGCGCCAGCAGCTTGTTACTAGCGGGACCTAATGAGCAGTTCTTC. Its protein product is CASSLLLAGPNEQFF. The V call is TRBV5-1, the J call TRBJ2-1, with 10 bases aligning to TRBD2. With 1 base clipped from V and 7 bases from J, the junction kept 5 bases outside the gene matches. The CDR3 consists of 15 residues. Germline V CDR1 and CDR2: SGHRS, YFSETQ.